Listed here are 25 T cell receptor beta chains from one sample, sequenced in a study of CXCR3-negative and CXCR3-positive naive CD8 T cells (dated by TCRdb to about 2019). General findings and caveats noted by the study authors: Compared with CXCR3-negative naive cells, CXCR3-positive naive cells had TRB CDR3s with higher hydrophobicity (lower Kidera factor 4), lower energy, and higher strength and volume indices.

Their antigens are not known. Instrument on record: NextSeq 550. The Human TCR Profiling Kit (MiLaboratory) was used to make UMI-labeled 5' RACE TRB cDNA libraries. The reads, reprocessed by TCRdb, yield one row per CDR3 protein sequence and no DNA. The sample's clone listing holds 100,000 to 150,000 distinct CDR3 sequences. The top ten clones comprise 0.59% of the sample. Sequenced sample: naive CXCR3+ CD8+ T cells from blood. The label giving this sample's cell subset or site can be read as: CD45RO-CCR7+CD27+CD95- naive CD8+ T cells expressing CXCR3 (TNR3+). The receptors originated from a human donor in good health. Some clones in this sample may be carry-over from other donors' samples.

V and J are TRBV9 and TRBJ1-2; TCRdb's D call of TRBD1 is untestable without DNA. Germline V gene lookup returns CDR1 SGDLS and CDR2 YYNGEE. This CDR3 spans 15 amino acids. The CDR3 reads CASSVGKGQDYGYTF.

The V call is TRBV7-6, the J call TRBJ2-3; without DNA, the TCRdb call of TRBD2 cannot be checked. CDR1 SGHVS and CDR2 FNYEAQ come from the germline V gene. The CDR3 sequence is 16 residues long. CDR3 sequence reads: CASSSLAGVSEDTQYF.

This chain links TRBV7-2 with TRBJ2-3; TCRdb's D call of TRBD2 is untestable without DNA. The CDR3 is 19 amino acids. Germline CDR1 and CDR2: SGHTA and FQGNSA. The CDR3 is CASSFISGGALPRTDTQYF. Drawing the rest from reference TRBV7-2 and TRBJ2-3, the complete variable domain is GAGVSQSPSNKVTEKGKDVELRCDPISGHTALYWYRQSLGQGLEFLIYFQGNSAPDKSGLPSDRFSAERTGGSVSTLTIQRTQQEDSAVYLCASSFISGGALPRTDTQYFGPGTRLTVL.

The chain is built from TRBV29-1 and TRBJ2-7; TCRdb indicates TRBD1, and absent DNA this call remains unverified. CDR3 size: 13 residues. Germline V gives CDR1 SQVTM, CDR2 ANQGSEA. The CDR3: CSVAGQISYEQYF.

CDR3 sequence: CASSHRGQEAFF. This chain uses TRBV7-6 with TRBJ1-1; the TRBD1 assignment by TCRdb is unverifiable without DNA. This CDR3 comprises 12 residues. Germline V CDR1 and CDR2: SGHVS, FNYEAQ.

The rearrangement links TRBV6-4 to TRBJ2-2. The CDR3 totals 13 residues. CDR1 and CDR2 (germline): MRHNA, SNTAGT. The CDR3: CASSDGNTGELFF.

The chain has TRBV6-5 and TRBJ1-6. This CDR3 has 14 amino acids. From germline, CDR1 is MNHEY and CDR2 SVGAGI. CDR3 residues: CASSQDFYNSPLHF.

This chain joins TRBV7-7 and TRBJ1-1. CDR3 size: 13 residues. The germline V gene has CDR1 SSHAT and CDR2 FNYEAQ (reference sequence). The CDR3 spells CASSPRRATEAFF.

This sequence joins TRBV28 and TRBJ2-3; TCRdb outputs TRBD2, but without DNA this stays unchecked. The germline V gene encodes CDR1 MDHEN and CDR2 SYDVKM. CDR3 length: 21 residues. CDR3 loop: CASSSRLAGGLGVSDTDTQYF.

The chain has TRBV7-9 and TRBJ2-1; TCRdb reports TRBD2, a call that lacks DNA to check it against. The germline CDR1 and CDR2 sequences are SEHNR and FQNEAQ (reference sequence). The CDR3 length is 16 residues. The CDR3 loop reads CASSLVGTSGSHEQFF.

This chain joins TRBV7-9 and TRBJ2-5; as DNA is missing, the TRBD2 call by TCRdb cannot be tested. The CDR3 sequence is 13 residues long. CDR1 and CDR2 (germline): SEHNR, FQNEAQ (reference sequence). CDR3 in amino acids: CASGWDLQETQYF. The full variable domain, its missing parts supplied by reference TRBV7-9 and TRBJ2-5, is DTGVSQNPRHKITKRGQNVTFRCDPISEHNRLYWYRQTLGQGPEFLTYFQNEAQLEKSRLLSDRFSAERPKGSFSTLEIQRTEQGDSAMYLCASGWDLQETQYFGPGTRLLVL.

The V call is TRBV28, the J call TRBJ2-7. Germline loops: CDR1 MDHEN, CDR2 SYDVKM. The CDR3 length is 15 residues. The CDR3 region is CASSPHYRNSYEQYF.

The rearrangement uses TRBV7-2 and TRBJ2-7. The CDR3 totals 13 residues. CDR1 and CDR2 from the germline V gene are SGHTA and FQGNSA. The CDR3 reads CASSLGDAYEQYF.

Here the CDR3 reads CASSPQALAGGDTQYF. This chain links TRBV7-9 with TRBJ2-3; as DNA is missing, the TRBD2 call by TCRdb cannot be tested. The CDR3 consists of 16 residues. CDR1 is SEHNR and CDR2 is FQNEAQ in the germline V gene (reference sequence).

This chain joins TRBV6-6 and TRBJ2-1; the TCRdb D gene call, TRBD2, has no DNA to confirm it. Germline V gives CDR1 MNHNY, CDR2 SVGAGI (reference sequence). The CDR3 contains 16 residues. The CDR3 is CASSPGLAGGGDEQFF.

The J gene is TRBJ1-2, the V gene TRBV7-9; TCRdb's D gene call, TRBD1, goes unchecked for lack of DNA. Germline values: CDR1 SEHNR, CDR2 FQNEAQ (reference sequence). The CDR3 is 13 amino acids. The CDR3 reads CASSLESGGGYTF.

The gene calls are TRBV20-1 and TRBJ2-7; TCRdb reports TRBD1, a call that lacks DNA to check it against. The length of the CDR3 is 18 residues. CDR1 is DFQATT, CDR2 SNEGSKA, per germline (reference sequence). The CDR3 sequence: CSARDRDAVSHRGYEQYF.

The chain uses TRBV28 and TRBJ2-3; checking the TCRdb D call of TRBD2 is not possible without DNA. Germline V gives CDR1 MDHEN, CDR2 SYDVKM. This CDR3 has 14 residues. The CDR3 spells CATSGRVFADTQYF.

The V and J genes are TRBV5-6 and TRBJ2-7. The germline gives CDR1 SGHDT, CDR2 YYEEEE. CDR3 length: 11 residues. Here the CDR3 reads CASSLLNEQYF.

The chain recombines TRBV13 with TRBJ2-7; TCRdb selects TRBD2, and the lack of DNA leaves this call unchecked. The CDR3 is made up of 13 amino acids. Germline values: CDR1 PRHDT, CDR2 FYEKMQ (reference sequence). The CDR3 region is CASTLAGAYEQYF.

V and J are TRBV29-1 and TRBJ2-1. The CDR3 is 11 residues long. Germline-derived CDR1 and CDR2 are SQVTM and ANQGSEA. CDR3 in amino acids: CSLRLYNEQLF.

The chain links TRBV6-2 or TRBV6-3 to TRBJ1-1; absent DNA, TCRdb's TRBD1 call cannot be checked. The CDR3 runs 16 residues. Germline CDR1 and CDR2: MNHEY and SVGEGT. CDR3 protein: CASSYWVLRESTEAFF.

The CDR3 sequence: CASSRTGVEQYF. The chain recombines TRBV7-9 with TRBJ2-7; TCRdb designates TRBD1, a call that cannot be tested without DNA. The CDR3 spans 12 residues. CDR1 is SEHNR, CDR2 FQNEAQ, per germline (reference sequence). Full variable domain (missing parts from reference TRBV7-9 and TRBJ2-7): DTGVSQNPRHKITKRGQNVTFRCDPISEHNRLYWYRQTLGQGPEFLTYFQNEAQLEKSRLLSDRFSAERPKGSFSTLEIQRTEQGDSAMYLCASSRTGVEQYFGPGTRLTVT.

This chain uses TRBV7-2 with TRBJ1-1; the D call from TCRdb, TRBD1, cannot be confirmed without DNA. CDR3 length: 17 amino acids. CDR1 is SGHTA, CDR2 FQGNSA, per germline. CDR3 protein: CASSSRDRSKAGTEAFF.

The chain's CDR3 is CASSLELAVYNEQFF. J is TRBJ2-1 and V is TRBV7-2; the TRBD2 assignment by TCRdb is unverifiable without DNA. CDR1 is SGHTA and CDR2 is FQGNSA in the germline V gene. The length of the CDR3 is 15 residues.